Each of the 24 T cell receptor beta chains below was sequenced from the same sample in a study of T cells after posttransplantation cyclophosphamide. Control samples came 1 year after myeloablative marrow transplants with methotrexate plus calcineurin inhibitor. TCRdb's table, derived via immunoSEQ multiplex PCR, lists solely in-frame clones and lacks some. Of around 16,000 clones listed, more than 70% are singletons. The sample here was PBMCs, taken 371 days after allogeneic stem cell transplant with calcineurin inhibitor and methotrexate. Receptors originate from a young adult male patient who received an allogeneic stem cell transplant from a related donor, was CMV-positive, and had no GVHD. Some T cells here may be from the graft donor.

The chain joins TRBV28 to TRBJ2-3; maybe TRBD2 (6 bases). The CDR3 runs 13 residues. V lost 5 bases and J lost 4, with 10 bases in between. Per the germline V gene, CDR1 is MDHEN and CDR2 is SYDVKM. This chain's CDR3 is CASSGGVPDTQYF. In DNA, the CDR3 is TGTGCCAGCAGTGGAGGGGTCCCAGATACGCAGTATTTT. The variable domain in full, with the rest retrieved from reference TRBV28 and TRBJ2-3, is DVKVTQSSRYLVKRTGEKVFLECVQDMDHENMFWYRQDPGLGLRLIYFSYDVKMKEKGDIPEGYSVSREKKERFSLILESASTNQTSMYLCASSGGVPDTQYFGPGTRLTVL.

CDR3 amino acids: CAWSTGQGRDIPETQYF. The CDR3 DNA reads TGTGCCTGGAGTACGGGACAGGGGCGTGATATACCGGAGACCCAGTACTTC. V usage is TRBV30 and J usage is TRBJ2-5; TRBD1 matches 10 bases. The V segment lost 2 bases and the J segment 5 bases; nucleotides outside the gene matches: 14. The CDR3 length is 17 residues. Germline V gene lookup returns CDR1 GTSNPN and CDR2 SVGIG (reference sequence).

The rearrangement links TRBV29-1 to TRBJ2-3, with TRBD2 as a possible D gene (7 bases). The germline gives CDR1 SQVTM, CDR2 ANQGSEA. This CDR3 spans 13 amino acids. CDR3 in DNA: TGCGGGGGGGCGGGAGCTAGCACAGATACGCAGTATTTT. This translates into CGGAGASTDTQYF.

The V gene is TRBV7-2, the J gene TRBJ2-1; D is perhaps TRBD2 (5 bases). This CDR3 is 14 amino acids long. Germline-derived CDR1 and CDR2 are SGHTA and FQGNSA. V dropped 5 bases and J dropped 9 bases, with 17 bases sitting between them. The CDR3 DNA is TGTGCCAGCAGCAAAGCGGCCTTAAACAGTGAGCAGTTCTTC. Its translation: CASSKAALNSEQFF.

This clone was counted a single time. J is TRBJ1-2 and V is TRBV6-5, with 7 bases lining up with TRBD1. Germline values: CDR1 MNHEY, CDR2 SVGAGI. The CDR3 has 13 residues. The V and J ends lost 6 bases and 8 bases, in that order; junction bases with no gene match: 9. The CDR3 loop is CASSLRTGRGYTF. CDR3 DNA sequence: TGTGCCAGCAGCCTTCGGACAGGCCGCGGCTACACCTTC.

This clone is medium-sized (0.01 to 0.1%) within its sample. The chain is built from TRBV28 and TRBJ1-1, with D unclear. Germline loops: CDR1 MDHEN, CDR2 SYDVKM. This CDR3 has 15 amino acids. Trimming stripped 1 base from V and 0 bases from J, with 9 bases between. CDR3 residues: CASSLFAELNTEAFF. In DNA, the CDR3 is TGTGCCAGCAGTTTATTCGCAGAATTGAACACTGAAGCTTTCTTT.

This clone turned up a few times. The chain has TRBV6-6 and TRBJ2-7, with TRBD2 matching 7 bases. The germline V gene has CDR1 MNHNY and CDR2 SVGAGI (reference sequence). The ends lost 1 base at V and 6 bases at J; junction bases unmatched: 6. The CDR3 runs 14 residues. The CDR3 sequence is CASSYFPGRVEQYF. DNA of the CDR3: TGTGCCAGCAGTTACTTTCCGGGGAGGGTCGAGCAGTACTTC.

The table lists this clone with a few counts. The chain links TRBV6-5 to TRBJ2-7, with TRBD1 matching over 8 bases. The CDR3 length is 16 residues. V shed 3 bases, J shed 2 bases, and the junction held 9 bases outside the gene matches. Germline CDR1 and CDR2: MNHEY and SVGAGI. The CDR3 loop is CASSYGGQGDPYEQYF. The CDR3 DNA follows: TGTGCCAGCAGTTATGGAGGACAGGGTGACCCCTACGAGCAGTACTTC.

J is TRBJ1-3 and V is TRBV28; D remains ambiguous. Trimming left V 3 bases short and J 6 bases short, with 12 bases between. The CDR3 has 14 residues. In germline, CDR1 is MDHEN, CDR2 SYDVKM. The CDR3 spells CASSFLRPENTIYF. CDR3 coding DNA: TGTGCCAGCAGTTTCCTCAGGCCCGAAAACACCATATATTTT.

The CDR3 protein is CASSTWTGSNTEAFF. CDR3 bases: TGTGCCAGCAGTACATGGACAGGGTCGAACACTGAAGCTTTCTTT. The chain joins TRBV27 to TRBJ1-1; 8 bases match TRBD1. CDR3 size: 15 residues. The V segment lost 5 bases and the J segment 1 base; nucleotides outside the gene matches: 6. The germline V gene has CDR1 MNHEY and CDR2 SMNVEV (reference sequence).

This CDR3 reads CASSISSGYGYTF. CDR3 DNA: TGTGCCAGTAGTATATCCAGTGGCTATGGCTACACCTTC. This rearrangement joins TRBV19 to TRBJ1-2; D uncertain. The germline V gene encodes CDR1 LNHDA and CDR2 SQIVND (reference sequence). The length of the CDR3 is 13 residues. V lost 2 bases and J lost 4, with 8 bases in between.

V usage is TRBV7-2 and J usage is TRBJ1-3, with D perhaps TRBD1 (5 bases). Germline V gives CDR1 SGHTA, CDR2 FQGNSA. The CDR3 consists of 17 residues. Trimming cost V 4 bases and J 1 base, with 17 bases left between them. Here the CDR3 reads CASSSGVGEVSGNTIYF. CDR3 sequence (DNA): TGTGCCAGCAGCTCCGGAGTGGGGGAGGTTTCTGGAAACACCATATATTTT.

This rearrangement joins TRBV19 to TRBJ1-1, with TRBD1 matching 10 bases. V lost 2 bases, J lost 11 bases, and 5 bases stayed unmatched. This CDR3 is 13 amino acids long. CDR1 is LNHDA, CDR2 SQIVND, per germline (reference sequence). The CDR3 loop is CASSIRQGAPAFF. The CDR3 DNA reads TGTGCCAGTAGTATAAGACAGGGGGCGCCGGCTTTCTTT.

This clone was seen a single time. CDR3 nucleotide sequence: TGTGCCAGCAGCCCCCTCTACGGCTCCTACGAGCAGTACTTC. Protein product: CASSPLYGSYEQYF. J is TRBJ2-7 and V is TRBV5-4; D remains unclear. The V gene lost 4 bases and the J gene lost 0 bases, with 11 bases spanning the gap. CDR1 and CDR2 from the germline V gene are SGHNT and YYREEE (reference sequence). This CDR3 spans 14 amino acids.

This chain joins TRBV5-6 and TRBJ2-3, with 8 nucleotides matching TRBD2. The CDR3 is made up of 13 amino acids. Germline V gene sequence: CDR1 SGHDT, CDR2 YYEEEE. The trim removed 4 bases at V and 6 bases at J, leaving 4 bases unmatched. As DNA, the CDR3 is TGTGCCAGCAGCAAAGCGGGAGTCGATACGCAGTATTTT. Translation gives CASSKAGVDTQYF.

This clone was seen a single time. This sequence joins TRBV29-1 and TRBJ2-7; the match to TRBD1 covers 10 bases. The trim removed 7 bases at V and 3 bases at J, leaving 3 bases unmatched. There are 12 residues in the CDR3. Germline CDR1 reads SQVTM; CDR2 reads ANQGSEA. Here the CDR3 reads CSGGTGDYEQYF. Written as DNA, the CDR3 is TGCAGCGGGGGGACAGGGGACTACGAGCAGTACTTC.

The rearrangement joins TRBV4-3 to TRBJ2-1, with a possible D match to TRBD2 (6 bases). The V end was cut by 0 bases, the J end by 2 bases, with 8 bases between. In germline, CDR1 is LGHNA, CDR2 YSLEER. The CDR3 covers 15 residues. The CDR3 DNA follows: TGCGCCAGCAGCCAAGATAGCGGTCCCTACAATGAGCAGTTCTTC. Its translation is CASSQDSGPYNEQFF.

The chain has TRBV6-4 and TRBJ2-3; 9 positions agree with TRBD1. The CDR3 spans 14 residues. V lost 3 bases to trimming and J lost 5 bases; unmatched junction nucleotides: 3. Looked up from germline, CDR1 is MRHNA and CDR2 is SNTAGT. Written as DNA, the CDR3 is TGTGCCAGCAGTGAAACAGGGGGCAGAGATACGCAGTATTTT. Protein sequence: CASSETGGRDTQYF.

This chain links TRBV6-5 with TRBJ1-4; 8 nucleotides agree with TRBD1. This CDR3 has 13 amino acids. The V gene end was trimmed by 6 bases and the J gene end by 6 bases; junction bases not matched to a gene: 3. The germline CDR1 and CDR2 sequences are MNHEY and SVGAGI. The DNA of the CDR3 is TGTGCCAGCAGCCCGGGACAGGATGAAAAACTGTTTTTT. It yields the protein CASSPGQDEKLFF.

The genes are TRBV6-1 and TRBJ2-1; the D gene is possibly TRBD2 (5 bases). This CDR3 is 13 amino acids long. The germline V gene encodes CDR1 MNHNS and CDR2 SASEGT. Trimming removed 4 bases from V and 9 bases from J, with 13 bases in between. The CDR3 DNA reads TGTGCCAGCAGTGCGGGGTCTACAAGTGAGCAGTTCTTC. Protein product: CASSAGSTSEQFF.

The chain joins TRBV18 to TRBJ2-7; 9 bases fit TRBD1. There are 15 residues in the CDR3. The V and J ends lost 1 base and 7 bases, in that order; junction bases with no gene match: 8. Germline-derived CDR1 and CDR2 are KGHSH and LQKENI. DNA of the CDR3: TGTGCCAGCTCACCACTCGGGACAGGGACAAAAGAGCAGTACTTC. Its protein is CASSPLGTGTKEQYF.

The J gene is TRBJ2-1, the V gene TRBV4-2; TRBD2 aligns across 10 bases. The CDR3 is made up of 17 amino acids. J was trimmed by 9 bases and V by 4 bases; bases with no gene match: 15. Germline loops: CDR1 LGHNA, CDR2 YNFKEQ. The CDR3 here is CASSPISGLAGVSEQFF. The CDR3 DNA reads TGTGCCAGCAGCCCCATTAGCGGGCTAGCGGGAGTCAGTGAGCAGTTCTTC.

This clone is medium-sized (0.01 to 0.1%). J is TRBJ2-1 and V is TRBV5-6; D perhaps matches TRBD1 (5 bases). Germline values: CDR1 SGHDT, CDR2 YYEEEE. Trimming removed 0 bases at V and 9 bases at J, with 13 bases between. This CDR3 spans 14 amino acids. This CDR3 is CASSLVPGNSEQFF. As DNA, the CDR3 is TGTGCCAGCAGCTTGGTCCCAGGGAACAGTGAGCAGTTCTTC.

This chain joins TRBV7-6 and TRBJ2-1, with 9 bases identical to TRBD2. From germline, CDR1 is SGHVS and CDR2 FNYEAQ. The CDR3 extends over 16 amino acids. The ends lost 3 bases at V and 9 bases at J; junction bases unmatched: 12. CDR3 protein: CASSFGAGGPRSEQFF. Here the CDR3 DNA reads TGTGCCAGCAGCTTTGGGGCGGGAGGGCCGCGCAGTGAGCAGTTCTTC.